This TCR beta chain was sequenced for a study of blood T cell repertoires in COVID-19. Germline V gene lookup returns CDR1 KGHDR and CDR2 SFDVKD. CDR3 length: 15 amino acids. Trimming pared 2 bases from V and 4 bases from J, leaving 13 bases between. The repertoire was sequenced with immunoSEQ multiplex PCR; TCRdb's copy has only in-frame clones and lacks some. This sample has about 370,000 clones, with more than 70% found just once. The chain carries TRBV24-1 and TRBJ2-5; perhaps TRBD2 as D (5 bases). This TCR was recovered from a woman aged 25-40 years with COVID-19, enrolled during active disease. Sequenced sample: peripheral blood. The CDR3 sequence is CATSDWESGGETQYF. The CDR3 nucleotides read TGTGCCACCAGTGATTGGGAAAGTGGAGGAGAGACCCAGTACTTC.